This T cell receptor beta chain was documented in a study of blood T cells in healthy people across ages. Study-level information: Per two T cells, about one barcoded beta molecule was captured through template switching.

The sample holds a few counts of this clonotype. What it recognizes is unknown. The authors ran a second PCR of about 6 to 11 cycles using a sample-barcoded 5' primer and a J-beta primer mix. Each CDR3 protein gets one entry after TCRdb re-called the 5' RACE reads with MiXCR. This table holds 1,800,000 or so distinct CDR3 sequences, 30% to 40% found once. Findings and limits, study-wide: What prevented conclusive comparison of naive and antigen-experienced cells was that PBMCs were unsorted.

The CDR3 totals 13 residues. V gave up 3 bases and J gave up 6 bases, with 12 bases separating them. Germline CDR1 is DFQATT and CDR2 is SNEGSKA (reference sequence). The chain is built from TRBV20-1 and TRBJ2-1, with D possibly being TRBD2 (5 bases). The TCR originated in a human donor in good health. Input material: blood. The CDR3 DNA is TGCAGTGCTAGCCTCGGACTTTTCAATGAGCAGTTCTTC. It translates to CSASLGLFNEQFF.